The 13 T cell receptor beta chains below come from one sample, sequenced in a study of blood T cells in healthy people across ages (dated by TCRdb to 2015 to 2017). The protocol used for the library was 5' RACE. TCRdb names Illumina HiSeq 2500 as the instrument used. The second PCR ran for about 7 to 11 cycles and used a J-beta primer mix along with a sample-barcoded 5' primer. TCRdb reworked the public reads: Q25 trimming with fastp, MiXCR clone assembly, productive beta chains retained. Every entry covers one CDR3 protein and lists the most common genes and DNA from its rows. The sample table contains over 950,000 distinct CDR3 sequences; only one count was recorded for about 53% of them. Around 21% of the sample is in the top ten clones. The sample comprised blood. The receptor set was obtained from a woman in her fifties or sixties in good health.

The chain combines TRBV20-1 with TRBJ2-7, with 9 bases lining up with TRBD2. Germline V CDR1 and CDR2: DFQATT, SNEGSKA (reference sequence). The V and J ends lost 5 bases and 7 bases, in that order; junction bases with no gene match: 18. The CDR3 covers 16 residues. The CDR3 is CSARPPLAGARREQYF. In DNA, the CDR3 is TGCAGTGCTCGCCCTCCTTTAGCGGGAGCGCGCAGGGAGCAGTACTTC.

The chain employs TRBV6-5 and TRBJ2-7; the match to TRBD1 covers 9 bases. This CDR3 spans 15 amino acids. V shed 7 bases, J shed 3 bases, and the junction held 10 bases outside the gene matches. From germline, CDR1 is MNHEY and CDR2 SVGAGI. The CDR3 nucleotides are TGTGCCAGCAACTTTACAGGGGGCTCGGGCTACGAGCAGTACTTC. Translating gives CASNFTGGSGYEQYF.

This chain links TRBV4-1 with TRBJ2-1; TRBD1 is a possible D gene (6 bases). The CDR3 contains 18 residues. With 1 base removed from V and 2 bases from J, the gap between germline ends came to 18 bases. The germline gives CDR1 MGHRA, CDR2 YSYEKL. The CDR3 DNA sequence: TGCGCCAGCAGCCAAGTACAGGGAGTAGCGAGCCCCTACAATGAGCAGTTCTTC. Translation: CASSQVQGVASPYNEQFF.

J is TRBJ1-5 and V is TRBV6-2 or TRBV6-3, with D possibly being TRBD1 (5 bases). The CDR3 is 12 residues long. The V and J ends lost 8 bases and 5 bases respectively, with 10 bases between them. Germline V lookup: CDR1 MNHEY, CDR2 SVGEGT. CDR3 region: CASRRAYQPQHF. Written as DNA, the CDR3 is TGTGCCAGCCGCAGGGCGTATCAGCCCCAGCATTTT.

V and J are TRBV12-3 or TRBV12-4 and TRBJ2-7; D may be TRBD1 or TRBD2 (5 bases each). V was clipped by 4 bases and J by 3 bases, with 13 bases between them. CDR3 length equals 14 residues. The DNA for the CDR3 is TGTGCCAGCAGTTCCTGGGACGGCCTCTACGAGCAGTACTTC. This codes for CASSSWDGLYEQYF.

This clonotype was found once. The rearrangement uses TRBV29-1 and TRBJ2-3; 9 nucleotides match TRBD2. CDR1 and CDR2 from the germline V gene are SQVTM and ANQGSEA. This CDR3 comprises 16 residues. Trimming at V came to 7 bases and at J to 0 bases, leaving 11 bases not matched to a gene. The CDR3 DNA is TGCAGCGCTGCTATAAGGCTAGCGGGAAGCACAGATACGCAGTATTTT. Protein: CSAAIRLAGSTDTQYF.

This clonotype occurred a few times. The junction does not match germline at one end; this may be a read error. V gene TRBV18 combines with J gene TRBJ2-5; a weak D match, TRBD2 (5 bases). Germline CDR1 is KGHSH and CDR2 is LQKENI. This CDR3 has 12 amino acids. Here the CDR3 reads CASAPRGETQYF. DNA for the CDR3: TGTGCCAGCGCACCACGGGGAGAGACCCAGTACTTC.

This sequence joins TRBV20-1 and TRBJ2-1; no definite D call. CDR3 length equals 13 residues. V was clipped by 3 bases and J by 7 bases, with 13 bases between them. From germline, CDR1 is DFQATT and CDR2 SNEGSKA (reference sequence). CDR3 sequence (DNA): TGCAGTGCTAGTTCTGGAAATAATAATGAGCAGTTCTTC. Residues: CSASSGNNNEQFF.

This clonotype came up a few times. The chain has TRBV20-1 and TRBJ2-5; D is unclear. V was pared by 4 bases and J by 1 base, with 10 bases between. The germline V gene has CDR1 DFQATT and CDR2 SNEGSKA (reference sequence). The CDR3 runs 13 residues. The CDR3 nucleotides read TGCAGTGCTACCAGCAGAACCCAAGAGACCCAGTACTTC. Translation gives CSATSRTQETQYF.

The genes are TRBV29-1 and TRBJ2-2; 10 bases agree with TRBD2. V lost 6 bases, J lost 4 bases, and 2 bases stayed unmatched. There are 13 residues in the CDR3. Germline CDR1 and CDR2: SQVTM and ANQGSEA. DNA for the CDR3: TGCAGCGTACTAGCGGGAATCACCGGGGAGCTGTTTTTT. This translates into CSVLAGITGELFF.

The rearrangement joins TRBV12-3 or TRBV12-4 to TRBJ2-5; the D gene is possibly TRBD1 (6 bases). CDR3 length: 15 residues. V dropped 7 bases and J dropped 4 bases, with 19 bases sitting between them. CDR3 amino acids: CASTLTGPSRETQYF. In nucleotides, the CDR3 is TGTGCCAGCACCCTGACAGGACCCTCTCGAGAGACCCAGTACTTC.

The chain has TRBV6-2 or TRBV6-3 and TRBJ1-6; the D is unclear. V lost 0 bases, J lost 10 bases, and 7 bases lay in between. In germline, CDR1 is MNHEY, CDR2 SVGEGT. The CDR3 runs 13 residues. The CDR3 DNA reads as TGTGCCAGCAGTTACTCGACCGTCTCACCCCTCCACTTT. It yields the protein CASSYSTVSPLHF.

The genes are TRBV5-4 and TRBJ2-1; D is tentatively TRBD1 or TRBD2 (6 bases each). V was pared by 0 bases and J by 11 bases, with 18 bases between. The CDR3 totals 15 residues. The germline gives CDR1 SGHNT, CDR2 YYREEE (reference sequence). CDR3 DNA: TGTGCCAGCAGCTTGGTCGGGGGCGCAAGTTTAAAGCAGTTCTTC. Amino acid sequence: CASSLVGGASLKQFF.